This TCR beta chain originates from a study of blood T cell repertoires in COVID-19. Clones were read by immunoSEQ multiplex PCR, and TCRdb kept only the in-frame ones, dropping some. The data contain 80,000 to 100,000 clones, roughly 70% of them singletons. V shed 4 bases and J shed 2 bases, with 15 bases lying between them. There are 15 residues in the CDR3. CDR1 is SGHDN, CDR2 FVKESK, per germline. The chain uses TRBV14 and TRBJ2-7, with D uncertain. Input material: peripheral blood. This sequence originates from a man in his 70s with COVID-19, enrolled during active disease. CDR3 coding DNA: TGTGCCAGCAGCCTCCCCCCCCAGGCCCCCTACGAGCAGTACTTC. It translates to CASSLPPQAPYEQYF.